One T cell receptor (beta chain) is described in this entry. This sample is part of a study of blood T cell repertoires in COVID-19. Study summary: Acute and convalescent COVID-19 samples came from the United States, Italy and Spain. Sources were T cells, B-cell-depleted T cells, or PBMCs; the material itself was cDNA or gDNA.

Germline assignment: CDR1 SNHLY and CDR2 FYNNEI. This CDR3 contains 15 residues. V lost 6 bases to trimming and J lost 8 bases; unmatched junction nucleotides: 12. Original data processing: Reference gene primer amplification in the assay estimated nucleated cell counts. TCRdb's copy holds only in-frame clones and misses some; the assay was immunoSEQ multiplex PCR. V and J calls and clone size come straight from that table; D and trimming were deduced from the DNA. In the table there are 50,000 to 70,000 clones, around 85% of which are singletons. The source is a man aged 65-85 years with active COVID-19. J is TRBJ2-2 and V is TRBV2, with 7 bases identical to TRBD1. The material sequenced was peripheral blood. DNA for the CDR3: TGTGCCAGCAGGGCCGGGACAGTCTCAAGGGGGGAGCTGTTTTTT. This sequence encodes CASRAGTVSRGELFF.